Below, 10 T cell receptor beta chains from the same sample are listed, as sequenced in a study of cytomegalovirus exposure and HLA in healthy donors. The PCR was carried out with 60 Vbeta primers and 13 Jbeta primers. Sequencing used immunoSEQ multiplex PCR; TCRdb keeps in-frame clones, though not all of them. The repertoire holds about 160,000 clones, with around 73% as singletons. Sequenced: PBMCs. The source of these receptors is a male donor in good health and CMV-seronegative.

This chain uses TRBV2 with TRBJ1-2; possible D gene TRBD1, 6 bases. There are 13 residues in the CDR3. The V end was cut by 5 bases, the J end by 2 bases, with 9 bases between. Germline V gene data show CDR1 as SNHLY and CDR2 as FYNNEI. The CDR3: CASSLDSNYGYTF. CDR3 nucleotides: TGTGCCAGCAGTTTGGACAGCAACTATGGCTACACCTTC.

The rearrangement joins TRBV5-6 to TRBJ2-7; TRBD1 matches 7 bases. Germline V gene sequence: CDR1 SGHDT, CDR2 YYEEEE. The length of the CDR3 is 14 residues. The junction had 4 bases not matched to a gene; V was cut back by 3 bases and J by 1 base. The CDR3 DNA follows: TGTGCCAGCAGCTCCTGGACAGGTTCCTACGAGCAGTACTTC. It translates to CASSSWTGSYEQYF.

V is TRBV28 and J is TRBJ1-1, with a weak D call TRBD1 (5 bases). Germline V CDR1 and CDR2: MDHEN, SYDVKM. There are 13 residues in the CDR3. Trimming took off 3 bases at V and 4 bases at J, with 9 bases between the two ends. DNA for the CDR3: TGTGCCAGCAGTTTTCGGGGGATCACTGAAGCTTTCTTT. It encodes CASSFRGITEAFF.

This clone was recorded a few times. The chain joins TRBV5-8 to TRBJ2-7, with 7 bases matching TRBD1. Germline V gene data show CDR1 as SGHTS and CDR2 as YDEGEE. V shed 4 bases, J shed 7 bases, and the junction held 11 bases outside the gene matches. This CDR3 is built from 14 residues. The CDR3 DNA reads TGTGCCAGCAGCCGCGACCTACAGGGGCGGGAGCAGTACTTC. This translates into CASSRDLQGREQYF.

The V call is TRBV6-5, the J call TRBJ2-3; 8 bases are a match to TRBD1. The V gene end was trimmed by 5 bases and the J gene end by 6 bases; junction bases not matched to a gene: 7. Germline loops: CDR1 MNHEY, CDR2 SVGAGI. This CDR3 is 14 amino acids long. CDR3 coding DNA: TGTGCCAGCAGTCGCCGGACAGGGTCGGATACGCAGTATTTT. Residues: CASSRRTGSDTQYF.

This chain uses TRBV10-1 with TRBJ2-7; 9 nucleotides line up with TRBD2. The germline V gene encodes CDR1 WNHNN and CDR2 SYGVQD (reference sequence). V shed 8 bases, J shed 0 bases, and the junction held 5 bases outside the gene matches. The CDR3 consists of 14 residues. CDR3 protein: CASCRLADSYEQYF. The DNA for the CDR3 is TGCGCCAGCTGCCGACTAGCGGACTCCTACGAGCAGTACTTC.

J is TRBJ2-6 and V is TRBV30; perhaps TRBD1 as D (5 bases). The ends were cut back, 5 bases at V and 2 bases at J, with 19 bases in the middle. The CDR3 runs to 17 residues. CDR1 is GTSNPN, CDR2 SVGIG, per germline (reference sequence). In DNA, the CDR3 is TGTGCCTGGCGGCCTCAGACAGTCTTAGCTGGGGCCAACGTCCTGACTTTC. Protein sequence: CAWRPQTVLAGANVLTF.

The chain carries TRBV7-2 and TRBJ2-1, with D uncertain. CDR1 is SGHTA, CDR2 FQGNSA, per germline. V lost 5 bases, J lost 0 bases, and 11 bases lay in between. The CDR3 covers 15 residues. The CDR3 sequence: CASSAGSRSYNEQFF. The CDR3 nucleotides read TGTGCCAGCAGCGCTGGCTCCCGCTCCTACAATGAGCAGTTCTTC.

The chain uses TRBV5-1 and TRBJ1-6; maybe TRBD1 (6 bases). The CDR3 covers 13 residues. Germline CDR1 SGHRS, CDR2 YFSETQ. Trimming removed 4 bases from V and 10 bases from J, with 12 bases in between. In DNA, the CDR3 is TGCGCCAGCAGCATCACAGGGTCCTCACCCCTCCACTTT. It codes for CASSITGSSPLHF. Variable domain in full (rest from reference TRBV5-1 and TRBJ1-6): KAGVTQTPRYLIKTRGQQVTLSCSPISGHRSVSWYQQTPGQGLQFLFEYFSETQRNKGNFPGRFSGRQFSNSRSEMNVSTLELGDSALYLCASSITGSSPLHFGNGTRLTVT.

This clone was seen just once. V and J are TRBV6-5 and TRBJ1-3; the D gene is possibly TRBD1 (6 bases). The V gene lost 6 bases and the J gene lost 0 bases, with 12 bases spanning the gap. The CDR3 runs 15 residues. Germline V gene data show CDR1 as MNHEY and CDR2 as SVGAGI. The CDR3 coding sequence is TGTGCCAGCAGCCCCGACAGGAGCTCTGGAAACACCATATATTTT. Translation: CASSPDRSSGNTIYF.